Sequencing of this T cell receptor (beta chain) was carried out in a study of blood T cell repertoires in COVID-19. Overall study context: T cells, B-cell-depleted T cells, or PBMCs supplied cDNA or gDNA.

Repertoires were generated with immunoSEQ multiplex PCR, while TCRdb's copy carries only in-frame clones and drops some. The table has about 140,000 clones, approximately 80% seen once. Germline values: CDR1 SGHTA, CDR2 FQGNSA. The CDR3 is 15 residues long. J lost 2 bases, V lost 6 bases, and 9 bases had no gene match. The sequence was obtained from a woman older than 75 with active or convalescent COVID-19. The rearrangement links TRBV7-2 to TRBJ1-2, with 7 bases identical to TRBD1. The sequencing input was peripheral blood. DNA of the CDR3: TGTGCCAGCAGTCCGACCGGGACAGCAAACTATGGCTACACCTTC. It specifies CASSPTGTANYGYTF.